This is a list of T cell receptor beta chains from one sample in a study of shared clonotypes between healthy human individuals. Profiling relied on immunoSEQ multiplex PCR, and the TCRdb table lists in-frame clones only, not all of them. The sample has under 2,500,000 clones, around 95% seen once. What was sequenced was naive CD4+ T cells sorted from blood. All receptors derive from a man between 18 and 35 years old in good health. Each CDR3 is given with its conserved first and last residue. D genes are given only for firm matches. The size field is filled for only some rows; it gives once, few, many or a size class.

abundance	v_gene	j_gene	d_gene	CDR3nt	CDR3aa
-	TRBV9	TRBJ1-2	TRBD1	TGTGCCAGCAGCGGGGACAGGGCAGTGAACTATGGCTACACCTTC	CASSGDRAVNYGYTF
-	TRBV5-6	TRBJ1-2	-	-	CASSSSRDRVALGYTF
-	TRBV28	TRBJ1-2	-	TGTGCCAGCAGTTCGGCTTTTAGCTATGGCTACACCTTC	CASSSAFSYGYTF
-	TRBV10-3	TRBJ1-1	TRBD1	TGTGCCATCAGTGACCCCGGGACAGAGAACACTGAAGCTTTCTTT	CAISDPGTENTEAFF
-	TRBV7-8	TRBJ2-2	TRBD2	TGTGCCAGCAGCTCCGTGCGAACCGGGACTAGCAAAAACACCGGGGAGCTGTTTTTT	CASSSVRTGTSKNTGELFF
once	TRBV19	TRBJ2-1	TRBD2	TGTGCCAGTAGTATTAGCGGGAGCAGCTACAATGAGCAGTTCTTC	CASSISGSSYNEQFF
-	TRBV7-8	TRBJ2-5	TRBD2	TGTGCCAGCAGCCCGATGGGACTAGCGGGGGTAGCCCAAGAGACCCAGTACTTC	CASSPMGLAGVAQETQYF
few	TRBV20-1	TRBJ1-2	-	TGCAGTGCTAGTCATGACTATGGCTACACCTTC	CSASHDYGYTF
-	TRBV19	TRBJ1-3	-	TGTGTGTCTGTCTCTGGAAACACCATATATTTT	CVSVSGNTIYF
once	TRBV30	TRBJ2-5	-	TGTGCCTGGAGTGGTACGGGACTGCAAGAGACCCAGTACTTC	CAWSGTGLQETQYF
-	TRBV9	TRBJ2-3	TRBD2	TGTGCCAGCAGCGTAGTCGGGGGGGCCCCCACAGATACGCAGTATTTT	CASSVVGGAPTDTQYF
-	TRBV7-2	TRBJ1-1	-	TGTGCCAGCAGCTTAACAAGCCTGAACACTGAAGCTTTCTTT	CASSLTSLNTEAFF
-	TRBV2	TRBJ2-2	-	TGTGCCAGCAGCCTGGGGGGTGGGGAAACCGGGGAGCTGTTTTTT	CASSLGGGETGELFF
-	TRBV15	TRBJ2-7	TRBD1	TGTGCCACCACCCCGGGACAGGGGGCTATCGAGCAGTACTTC	CATTPGQGAIEQYF
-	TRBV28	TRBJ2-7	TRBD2	TGTGCCAGCAGTTCGCTGGGACTAGCGGGGGGGCCCGACGAGCAGTACTTC	CASSSLGLAGGPDEQYF
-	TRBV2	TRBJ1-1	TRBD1	TGTGCCAGCAGTGAAGCGGGACAGGTCCCTGAAGCTTTCTTT	CASSEAGQVPEAFF
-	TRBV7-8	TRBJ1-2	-	TGTGCCAGCAGCCAGCGGGAGGGTCACTATGGCTACACCTTC	CASSQREGHYGYTF
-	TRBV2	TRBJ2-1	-	TGTGCCAGCAGTGGGAGGTGGGTCAGGAGCAATGAGCAGTTCTTC	CASSGRWVRSNEQFF
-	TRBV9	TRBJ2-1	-	TGTGCCAGCAGCGTAGAGCCCGCCAGAGGGCAGTTCTTC	CASSVEPARGQFF
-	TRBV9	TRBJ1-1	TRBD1	TGTGCCAGCAGCGTGGGGACAGGGGCCACTGAAGCTTTCTTT	CASSVGTGATEAFF
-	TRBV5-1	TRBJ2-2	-	TGCGCCAGCCATATCCAGGGGAACACCGGGGAGCTGTTTTTT	CASHIQGNTGELFF
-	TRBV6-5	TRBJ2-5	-	TGTGCCAGCAGTTCAGAGTCAACAGATCTCGGGGAGACCCAGTACTTC	CASSSESTDLGETQYF
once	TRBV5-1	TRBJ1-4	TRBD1	TGCGCCAGCAGCTTGTCGAGACAGGGTAATGAAAAACTGTTTTTT	CASSLSRQGNEKLFF
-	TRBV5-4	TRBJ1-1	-	TGTGCCAGCAGCACGAACACTGAAGCTTTCTTT	CASSTNTEAFF
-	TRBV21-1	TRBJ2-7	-	TGTGCCAGCAGCAAAGAGGGGTCGGTACAGCTCGCGACTAGGAACTACGAGCAGTACTTC	CASSKEGSVQLATRNYEQYF
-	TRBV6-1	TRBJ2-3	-	TGTGCCACCGCTCAGGCCGGCACAGATACGCAGTATTTT	CATAQAGTDTQYF
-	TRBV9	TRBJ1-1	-	TGTGCCAGCAGCGTAGAAGGGGGTAACACTGAAGCTTTCTTT	CASSVEGGNTEAFF
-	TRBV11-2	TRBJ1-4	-	TGTGCCAGCAGCTTAGGCGGGACTATTAATGAAAAACTGTTTTTT	CASSLGGTINEKLFF
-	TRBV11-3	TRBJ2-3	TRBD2	TGTGCCAGCAGCTTATCTAGCGGGAGTTCAGATACGCAGTATTTT	CASSLSSGSSDTQYF
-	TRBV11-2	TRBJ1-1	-	TGTGCCAGCAGCCCTTCCTACTCAGGGGTATTGTGGGGCGGCACTGAAGCTTTCTTT	CASSPSYSGVLWGGTEAFF
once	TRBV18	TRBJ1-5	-	TGTGCCAGCTCACCGCCCCGGGACCGCGTTGGCAATCAGCCCCAGCATTTT	CASSPPRDRVGNQPQHF
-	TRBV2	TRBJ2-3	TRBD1	TGTGCCAGCAGTGGAGGGGGCTGGGCAGATACGCAGTATTTT	CASSGGGWADTQYF
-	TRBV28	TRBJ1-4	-	TGTGCCAGCAGATCTCCGACAGATTTAAATGAAAAACTGTTTTTT	CASRSPTDLNEKLFF
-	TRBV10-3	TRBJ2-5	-	TGTGCCATCAGTGGACAGGGAAAATGGTTAGCGGAGCTCCAAGAGACCCAGTACTTC	CAISGQGKWLAELQETQYF
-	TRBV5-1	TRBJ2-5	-	TGCGCCAGCAGGGGTGTAAGCCAAGAGACCCAGTACTTC	CASRGVSQETQYF
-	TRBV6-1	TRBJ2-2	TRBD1	TGTGCCAGCAGTGGGGGACAGTCTCCCGGGGAGCTGTTTTTT	CASSGGQSPGELFF
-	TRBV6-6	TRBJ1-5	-	TGTGCCAGCAGTCGGACGGGGGAGACTCAGCCCCAGCATTTT	CASSRTGETQPQHF
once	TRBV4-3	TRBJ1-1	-	TGCGCCAGCAGCCAAGATATAGAGAACACTGAAGCTTTCTTT	CASSQDIENTEAFF
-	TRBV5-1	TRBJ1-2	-	TGCGCCAGCAGCTCTGGGTGGGGGACCTATGGCTACACCTTC	CASSSGWGTYGYTF
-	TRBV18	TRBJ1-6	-	TGTGCCAGCTCACCGTCAGGGACACAAAATTCACCCCTCCACTTT	CASSPSGTQNSPLHF
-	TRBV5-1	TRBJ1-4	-	TGCGCCAGCAGCTTGAGTGGTACTAATGAAAAACTGTTTTTT	CASSLSGTNEKLFF
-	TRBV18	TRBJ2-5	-	TGTGCCAGCTCAATACAGGGACTGGAGACCCAGTACTTC	CASSIQGLETQYF
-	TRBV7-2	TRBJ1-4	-	TGTGCCAGCAGCTTAGCGAGGGATACTGAAAAACTGTTTTTT	CASSLARDTEKLFF
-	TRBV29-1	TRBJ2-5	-	TGCAGCGTTGTTGGGGGCCCAGAGACCCAGTACTTC	CSVVGGPETQYF
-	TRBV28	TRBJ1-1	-	TGTGCCAGCAGCGCCCCGGGTAGCGGAGCTTTCTTT	CASSAPGSGAFF
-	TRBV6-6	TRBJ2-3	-	TGTGCCAGCAGTTCTCGACCGAACACAGATACGCAGTATTTT	CASSSRPNTDTQYF
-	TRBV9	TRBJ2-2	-	TGTGCCAGCAGCGTAGATGTAATCCCGAGCACCGGGGAGCTGTTTTTT	CASSVDVIPSTGELFF
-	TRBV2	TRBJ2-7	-	TGTGCCACTACCGGGACTTTCTCCTACGAGCAGTACTTC	CATTGTFSYEQYF
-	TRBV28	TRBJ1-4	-	TGTGCCAGCAGTTCGGCGGGATTTGAGAAACTGTTTTTT	CASSSAGFEKLFF
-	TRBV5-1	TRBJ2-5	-	TGCGCCAGCAGCCTTGGGGGCGGGGAGACCCAGTACTTC	CASSLGGGETQYF
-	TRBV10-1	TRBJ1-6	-	TGCGCCAGCAGCGCTGGAACAAATTCACCCCTCCACTTT	CASSAGTNSPLHF
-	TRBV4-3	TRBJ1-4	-	TGCGCCAGCAGCCAACTCTATGTCGGGACGACTAATGAAAAACTGTTTTTT	CASSQLYVGTTNEKLFF
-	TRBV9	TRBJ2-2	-	TGTGCCAGCAGCGTCGGACCAAACACCGGGGAGCTGTTTTTT	CASSVGPNTGELFF
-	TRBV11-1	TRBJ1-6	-	TGTGCCAGCAGCGCAGGGGTTGGATATAATTCACCCCTCCACTTT	CASSAGVGYNSPLHF
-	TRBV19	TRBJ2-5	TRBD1	TGTGCCAGTAGCATACAGGGGGCCCAAGAGACCCAGTACTTC	CASSIQGAQETQYF
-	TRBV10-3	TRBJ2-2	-	TGTGCCATCGGAGACTGGACCGACACCGGGGAGCTGTTTTTT	CAIGDWTDTGELFF
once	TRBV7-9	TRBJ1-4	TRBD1	TGTGCCAGCACCCCGGGACAGCCTAATGAAAAACTGTTTTTT	CASTPGQPNEKLFF
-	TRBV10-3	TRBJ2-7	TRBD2	TGTGCCATCAGTGAGTCCATCGGGGGGAGGTACGAGCAGTACTTC	CAISESIGGRYEQYF
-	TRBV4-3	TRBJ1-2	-	TGCGCCAGCAGCCAGGCAGGGAGAGGCGATGGCTACACCTTC	CASSQAGRGDGYTF
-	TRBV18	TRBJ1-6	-	TGTGCCAGCTCACGGGAGAGCTCCTATAATTCACCCCTCCACTTT	CASSRESSYNSPLHF